A selection of T cell receptor beta chains follows, all from one sample in a study of post-analysis software for immune sequencing data. TCRdb reanalysed the PCR reads using MiXCR and keeps one entry per CDR3 protein. The table shows a few hundred thousand distinct CDR3 sequences, with around 31% occurring only once. Sequenced input: blood. The source is a girl aged 2 to 17 with multiple sclerosis. CDR3s leave out the opening cysteine and the closing phenylalanine or tryptophan. Each record gives: J gene, V gene, clone size, CDR3 protein. Rows may omit the clone size; those that give it use once, few, many or a size class.

TRBJ2-2,TRBV10-3,.,ASSPTGDSVELF
TRBJ2-4,TRBV5-6,.,ASSARPGLGENIQY
TRBJ2-3,TRBV5-1,.,ASSLEGVGDTQY
TRBJ2-3,TRBV24-1,once,ATTLAQGSTDTQY
TRBJ2-6,TRBV5-1,.,ASRDRVTGANVLT
TRBJ1-1,TRBV5-1,.,ASTSPAVNTEAF
TRBJ1-2,TRBV4-1,few,ASSQELGQVYGYT
TRBJ2-5,TRBV3-1,.,ASSPSTGTQY
TRBJ2-1,TRBV5-1,.,ASSLPSSSYNEQF
TRBJ2-7,TRBV5-1,.,ASSLKGVEQY
TRBJ2-3,TRBV24-1,many,ATSQRGRALRTDTQY
TRBJ2-1,TRBV6-2/TRBV6-3,.,ASSSPPLHSGGVSYNEQF